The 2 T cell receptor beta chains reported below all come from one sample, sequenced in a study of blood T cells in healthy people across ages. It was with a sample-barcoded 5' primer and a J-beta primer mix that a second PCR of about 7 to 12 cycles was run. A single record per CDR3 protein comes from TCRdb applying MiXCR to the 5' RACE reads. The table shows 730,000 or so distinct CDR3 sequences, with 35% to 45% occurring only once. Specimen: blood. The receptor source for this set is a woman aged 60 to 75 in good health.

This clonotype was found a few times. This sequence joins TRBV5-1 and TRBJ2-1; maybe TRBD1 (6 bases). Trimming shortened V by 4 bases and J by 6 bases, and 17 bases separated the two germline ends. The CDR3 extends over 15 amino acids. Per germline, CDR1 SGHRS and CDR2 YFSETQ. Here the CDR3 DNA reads TGCGCCAGCAGCCTAGGGACACCTCCGGGCAATGAGCAGTTCTTC. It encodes CASSLGTPPGNEQFF.

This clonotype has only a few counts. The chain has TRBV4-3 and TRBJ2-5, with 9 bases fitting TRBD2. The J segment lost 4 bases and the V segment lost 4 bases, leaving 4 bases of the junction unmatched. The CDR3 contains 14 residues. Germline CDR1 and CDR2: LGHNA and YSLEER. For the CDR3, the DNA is TGCGCCAGCAGCCCCAGCGGGAGGTTAGAGACCCAGTACTTC. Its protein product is CASSPSGRLETQYF.